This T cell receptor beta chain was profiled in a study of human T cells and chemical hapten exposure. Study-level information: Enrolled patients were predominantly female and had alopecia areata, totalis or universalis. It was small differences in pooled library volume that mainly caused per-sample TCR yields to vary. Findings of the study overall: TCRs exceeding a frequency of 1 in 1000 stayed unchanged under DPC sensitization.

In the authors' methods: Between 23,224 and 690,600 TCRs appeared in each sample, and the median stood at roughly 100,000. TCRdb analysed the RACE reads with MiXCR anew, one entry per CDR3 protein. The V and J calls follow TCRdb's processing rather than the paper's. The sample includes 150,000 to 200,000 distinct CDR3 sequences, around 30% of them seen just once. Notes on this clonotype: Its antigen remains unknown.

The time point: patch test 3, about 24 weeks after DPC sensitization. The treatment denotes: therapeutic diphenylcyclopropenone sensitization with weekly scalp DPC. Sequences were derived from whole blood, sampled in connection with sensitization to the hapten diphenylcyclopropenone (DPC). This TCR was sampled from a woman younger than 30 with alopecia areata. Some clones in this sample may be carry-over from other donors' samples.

CDR3 sequence (DNA): TGTGCCAGCAGGAACGGACAGGGGCGAAACGAGCAGTACTTC. Amino acids: CASRNGQGRNEQYF. The gene calls are TRBV11-2 and TRBJ2-7; 9 nucleotides align to TRBD1. V lost 6 bases, J lost 5 bases, and 8 bases stayed unmatched. Germline lookup yields CDR1 SGHAT and CDR2 FQNNGV. This CDR3 comprises 14 residues. The variable domain in full, with the rest retrieved from reference TRBV11-2 and TRBJ2-7, is EAGVAQSPRYKIIEKRQSVAFWCNPISGHATLYWYQQILGQGPKLLIQFQNNGVVDDSQLPKDRFSAERLKGVDSTLKIQPAKLEDSAVYLCASRNGQGRNEQYFGPGTRLTVT.